The entry that follows covers one TCR beta chain sequence. Antigen specificity is unknown. These data originate in a study of siplizumab effects on memory and regulatory T cells. General observations from the study: Reactions containing siplizumab showed mappable alloreactive CD4+ clones averaging about 70% Treg-derived, versus approximately 28% in controls. Sequences that were alloreactive and traceable to unstimulated CD4+ memory cells were significantly reduced by siplizumab. Memory T cells appeared less diverse than naive cells, which seemed to contribute substantially to alloresponse.

Each sample contributed 96,000 or so TCR templates to the assay. Repertoires were generated with immunoSEQ multiplex PCR, while TCRdb's copy carries only in-frame clones and drops some. The sample contains more than 85,000 clones, about 94% of which appear only once. This sequence was found in a human donor in good health. Sequenced input: CD4+ T cells sorted from blood.

As DNA, the CDR3 is TGTGCCATCAGTCCCTCTATCGGCGGCAATCAGCCCCAGCATTTT. Its protein is CAISPSIGGNQPQHF. The chain employs TRBV10-3 and TRBJ1-5; D remains unclear. V lost 5 bases and J 2 bases, leaving 13 bases between the germline ends. This CDR3 comprises 15 residues. The V gene's germline CDR1 is ENHRY and CDR2 SYGVKD.